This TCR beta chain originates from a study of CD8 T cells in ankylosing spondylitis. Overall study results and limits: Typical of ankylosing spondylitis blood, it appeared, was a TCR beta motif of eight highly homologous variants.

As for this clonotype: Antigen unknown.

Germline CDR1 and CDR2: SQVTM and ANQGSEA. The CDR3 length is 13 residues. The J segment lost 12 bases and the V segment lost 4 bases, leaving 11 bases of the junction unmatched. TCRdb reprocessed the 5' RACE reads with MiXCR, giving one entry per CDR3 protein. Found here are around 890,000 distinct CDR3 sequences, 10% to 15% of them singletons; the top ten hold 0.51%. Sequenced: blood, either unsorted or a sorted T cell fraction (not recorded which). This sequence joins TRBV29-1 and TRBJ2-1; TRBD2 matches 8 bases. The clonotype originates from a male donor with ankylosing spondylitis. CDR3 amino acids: CSVGGVIAGPQFF. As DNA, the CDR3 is TGCAGCGTTGGAGGTGTGATAGCGGGACCGCAGTTCTTC.